This T cell receptor (beta chain) was recovered during a study of blood T cell repertoires in COVID-19. About the research overall: The study drew acute and convalescent COVID-19 samples from the United States, Italy and Spain.

Authors' methods: The assay estimated nucleated cells by amplifying reference gene primers. Libraries were prepared by immunoSEQ multiplex PCR; TCRdb keeps only in-frame clonotypes and omits some of them. D and trimming were read from the DNA, whereas the V and J calls and clone size are those reported in that table. The sample records 250,000 to 300,000 clones, 70% to 90% being singletons. The trim removed 1 base at V and 4 bases at J, leaving 11 bases unmatched. The CDR3 covers 18 residues. CDR1 and CDR2 from the germline V gene are MNHEY and SVGEGT. Source material: peripheral blood. The genes are TRBV6-2 or TRBV6-3 and TRBJ2-5, with 11 bases matching TRBD2. This sequence originates from a woman in her twenties or thirties with active or convalescent COVID-19. In DNA, the CDR3 is TGTGCCAGCAGTTACTACGGACTAGCGGGCCCTACGGGAGAGACCCAGTACTTC. Its protein is CASSYYGLAGPTGETQYF.